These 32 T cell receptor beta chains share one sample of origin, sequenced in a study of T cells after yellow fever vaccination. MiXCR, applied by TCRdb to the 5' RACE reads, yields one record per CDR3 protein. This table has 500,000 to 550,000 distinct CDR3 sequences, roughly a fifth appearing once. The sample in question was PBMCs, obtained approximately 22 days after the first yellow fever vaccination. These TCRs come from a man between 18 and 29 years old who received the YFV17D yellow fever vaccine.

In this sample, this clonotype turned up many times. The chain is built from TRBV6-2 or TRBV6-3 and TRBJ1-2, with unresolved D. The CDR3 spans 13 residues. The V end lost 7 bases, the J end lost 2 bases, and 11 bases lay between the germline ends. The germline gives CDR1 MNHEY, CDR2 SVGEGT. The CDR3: CASTPDGNYGYTF. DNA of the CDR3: TGTGCCAGCACCCCCGACGGGAACTATGGCTACACCTTC.

CDR3 DNA: TGCGCCAGCAGCTCCGGGACTAGCGGATTAGATACGCAGTATTTT. The encoded protein is CASSSGTSGLDTQYF. The rearrangement joins TRBV5-1 to TRBJ2-3, with 11 bases identical to TRBD2. From germline, CDR1 is SGHRS and CDR2 YFSETQ. V trimming: 3 bases; J trimming: 5 bases; junction bases outside the gene matches: 5. The CDR3 is 15 residues long. The full variable domain, rest sourced from reference TRBV5-1 and TRBJ2-3, is KAGVTQTPRYLIKTRGQQVTLSCSPISGHRSVSWYQQTPGQGLQFLFEYFSETQRNKGNFPGRFSGRQFSNSRSEMNVSTLELGDSALYLCASSSGTSGLDTQYFGPGTRLTVL.

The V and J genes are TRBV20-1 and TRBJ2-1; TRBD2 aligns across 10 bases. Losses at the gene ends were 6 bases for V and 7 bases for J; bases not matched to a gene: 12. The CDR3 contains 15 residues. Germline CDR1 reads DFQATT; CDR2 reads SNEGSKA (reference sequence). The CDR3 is CSAIEPGLAANEQFF. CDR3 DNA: TGCAGTGCCATCGAACCCGGACTAGCGGCGAATGAGCAGTTCTTC.

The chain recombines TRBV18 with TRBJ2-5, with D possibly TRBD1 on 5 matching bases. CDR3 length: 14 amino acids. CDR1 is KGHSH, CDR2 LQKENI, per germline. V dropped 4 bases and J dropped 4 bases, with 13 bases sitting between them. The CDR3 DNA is TGTGCCAGCTCACTCAGGGTAGACGGAGAGACCCAGTACTTC. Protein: CASSLRVDGETQYF.

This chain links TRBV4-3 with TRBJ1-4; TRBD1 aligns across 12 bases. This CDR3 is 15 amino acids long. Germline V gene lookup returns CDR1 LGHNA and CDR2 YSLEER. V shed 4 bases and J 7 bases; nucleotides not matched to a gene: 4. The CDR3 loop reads CASSLGTGGSEKLFF. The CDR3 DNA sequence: TGCGCCAGCAGCCTAGGGACAGGGGGCTCTGAAAAACTGTTTTTT.

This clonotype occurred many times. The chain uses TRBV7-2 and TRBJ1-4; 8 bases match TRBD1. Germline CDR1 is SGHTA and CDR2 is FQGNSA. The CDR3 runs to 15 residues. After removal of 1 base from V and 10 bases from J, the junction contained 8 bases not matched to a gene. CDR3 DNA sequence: TGTGCCAGCAGCTTAGAGGCAGGGGGCATCGGAAAACTGTTTTTT. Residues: CASSLEAGGIGKLFF.

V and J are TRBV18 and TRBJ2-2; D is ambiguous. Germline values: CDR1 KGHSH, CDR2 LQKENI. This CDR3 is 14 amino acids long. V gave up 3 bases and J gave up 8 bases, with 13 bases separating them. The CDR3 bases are TGTGCCAGCTCACCGCCGTCGGGCGGAGGGGAGCTGTTTTTT. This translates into CASSPPSGGGELFF.

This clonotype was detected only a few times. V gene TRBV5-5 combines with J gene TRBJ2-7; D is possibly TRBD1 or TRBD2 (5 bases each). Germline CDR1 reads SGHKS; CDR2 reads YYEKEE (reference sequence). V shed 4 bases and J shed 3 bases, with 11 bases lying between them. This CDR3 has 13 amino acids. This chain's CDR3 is CASSVGTDYEQYF. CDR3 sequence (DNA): TGTGCCAGCAGCGTCGGGACCGACTACGAGCAGTACTTC.

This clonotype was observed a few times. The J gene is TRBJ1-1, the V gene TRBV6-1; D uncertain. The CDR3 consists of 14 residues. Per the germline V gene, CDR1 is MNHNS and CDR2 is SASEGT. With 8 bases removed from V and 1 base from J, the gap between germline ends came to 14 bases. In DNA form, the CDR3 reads TGTGCCAGCCGATTATACCTGAGGAACACTGAAGCTTTCTTT. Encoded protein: CASRLYLRNTEAFF.

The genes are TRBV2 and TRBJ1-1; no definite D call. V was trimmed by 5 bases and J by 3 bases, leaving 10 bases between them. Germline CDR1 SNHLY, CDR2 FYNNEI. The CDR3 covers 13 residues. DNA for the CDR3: TGTGCCAGCAGTTCAGAGTCATACACTGAAGCTTTCTTT. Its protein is CASSSESYTEAFF.

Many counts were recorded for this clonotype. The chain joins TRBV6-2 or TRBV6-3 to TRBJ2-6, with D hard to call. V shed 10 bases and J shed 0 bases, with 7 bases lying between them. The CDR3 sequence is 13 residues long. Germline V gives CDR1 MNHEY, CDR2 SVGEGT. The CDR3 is CATSGSGANVLTF. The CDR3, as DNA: TGTGCCACCTCTGGCTCTGGGGCCAACGTCCTGACTTTC.

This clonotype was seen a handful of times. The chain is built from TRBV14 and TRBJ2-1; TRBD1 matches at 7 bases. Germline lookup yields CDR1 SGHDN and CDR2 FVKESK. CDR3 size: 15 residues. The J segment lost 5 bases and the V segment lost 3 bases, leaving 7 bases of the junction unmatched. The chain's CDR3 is CASSQEQGMDNEQFF. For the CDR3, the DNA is TGTGCCAGCAGCCAGGAACAGGGGATGGACAATGAGCAGTTCTTC.

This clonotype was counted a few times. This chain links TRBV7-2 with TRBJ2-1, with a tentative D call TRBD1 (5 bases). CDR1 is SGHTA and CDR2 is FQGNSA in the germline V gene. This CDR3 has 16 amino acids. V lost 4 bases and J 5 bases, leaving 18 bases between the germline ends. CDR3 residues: CASSSTKQRRDNEQFF. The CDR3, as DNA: TGTGCCAGCAGCTCTACAAAGCAGCGCAGGGACAATGAGCAGTTCTTC.

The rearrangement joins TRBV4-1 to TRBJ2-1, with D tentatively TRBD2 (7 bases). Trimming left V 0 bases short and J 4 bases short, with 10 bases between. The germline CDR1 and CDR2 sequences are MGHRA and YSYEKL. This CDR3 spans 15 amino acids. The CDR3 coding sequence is TGCGCCAGCAGCCAAGAAGGGGGGGGTTACAATGAGCAGTTCTTC. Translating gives CASSQEGGGYNEQFF.

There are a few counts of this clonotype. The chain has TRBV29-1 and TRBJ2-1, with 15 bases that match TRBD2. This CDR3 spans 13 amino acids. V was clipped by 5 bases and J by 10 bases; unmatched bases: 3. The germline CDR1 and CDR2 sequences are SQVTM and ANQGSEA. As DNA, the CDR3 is TGCAGCGTTCGGACTAGCGGGGGGGGCGAGCAGTTCTTC. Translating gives CSVRTSGGGEQFF.

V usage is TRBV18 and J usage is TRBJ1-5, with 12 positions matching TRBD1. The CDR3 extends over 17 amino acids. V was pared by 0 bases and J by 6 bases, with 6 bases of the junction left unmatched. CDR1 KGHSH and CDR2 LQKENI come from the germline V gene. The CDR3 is CASSPPPGTGGIQPQHF. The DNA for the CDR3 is TGTGCCAGCTCACCACCCCCCGGGACAGGGGGCATTCAGCCCCAGCATTTT. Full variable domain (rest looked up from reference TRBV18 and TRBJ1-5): NAGVMQNPRHLVRRRGQEARLRCSPMKGHSHVYWYRQLPEEGLKFMVYLQKENIIDESGMPKERFSAEFPKEGPSILRIQQVVRGDSAAYFCASSPPPGTGGIQPQHFGDGTRLSIL.

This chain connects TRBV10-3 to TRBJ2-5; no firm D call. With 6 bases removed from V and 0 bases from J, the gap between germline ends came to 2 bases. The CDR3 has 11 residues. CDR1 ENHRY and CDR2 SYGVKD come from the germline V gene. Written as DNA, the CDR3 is TGTGCCATCAGGGACCAAGAGACCCAGTACTTC. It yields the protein CAIRDQETQYF.

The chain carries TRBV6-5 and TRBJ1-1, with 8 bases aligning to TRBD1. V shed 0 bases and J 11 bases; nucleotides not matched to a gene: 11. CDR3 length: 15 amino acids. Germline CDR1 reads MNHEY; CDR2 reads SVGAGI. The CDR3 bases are TGTGCCAGCAGTTACTCGACAGGGGAATCGGTTGGGGCTTTCTTT. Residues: CASSYSTGESVGAFF.

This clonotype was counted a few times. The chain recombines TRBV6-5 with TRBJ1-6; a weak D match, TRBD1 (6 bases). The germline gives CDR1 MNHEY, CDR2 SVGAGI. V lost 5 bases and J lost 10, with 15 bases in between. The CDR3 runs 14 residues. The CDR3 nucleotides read TGTGCCAGCAGTCGGGACATGAAGGAATCACCCCTCCACTTT. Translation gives CASSRDMKESPLHF.

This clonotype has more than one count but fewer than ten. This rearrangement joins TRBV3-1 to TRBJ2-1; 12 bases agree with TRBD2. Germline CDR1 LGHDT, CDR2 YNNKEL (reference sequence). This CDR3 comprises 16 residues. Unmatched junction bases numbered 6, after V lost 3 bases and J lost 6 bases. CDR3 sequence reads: CASSQSLAGGSNEQFF. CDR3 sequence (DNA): TGTGCCAGCAGCCAGTCCCTAGCGGGGGGGAGCAATGAGCAGTTCTTC.

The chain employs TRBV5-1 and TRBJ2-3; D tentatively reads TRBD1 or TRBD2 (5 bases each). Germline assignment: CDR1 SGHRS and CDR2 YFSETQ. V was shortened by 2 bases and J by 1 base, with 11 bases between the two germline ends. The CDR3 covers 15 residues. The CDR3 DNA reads TGCGCCAGCAGCTTTGGGGGATTGGGCACAGATACGCAGTATTTT. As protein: CASSFGGLGTDTQYF.

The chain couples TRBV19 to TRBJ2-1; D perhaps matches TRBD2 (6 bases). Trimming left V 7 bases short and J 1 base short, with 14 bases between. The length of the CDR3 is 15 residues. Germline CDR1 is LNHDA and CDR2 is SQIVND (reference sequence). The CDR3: CASNKGRGSYNEQFF. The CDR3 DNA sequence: TGTGCCAGTAATAAAGGGCGGGGTTCCTACAATGAGCAGTTCTTC.

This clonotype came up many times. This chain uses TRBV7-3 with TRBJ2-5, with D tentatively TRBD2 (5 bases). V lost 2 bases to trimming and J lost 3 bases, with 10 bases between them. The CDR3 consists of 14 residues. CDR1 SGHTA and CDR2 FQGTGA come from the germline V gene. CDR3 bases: TGTGCCAGCAGCTTAGATCGGGGTAAAGAGACCCAGTACTTC. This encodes CASSLDRGKETQYF.

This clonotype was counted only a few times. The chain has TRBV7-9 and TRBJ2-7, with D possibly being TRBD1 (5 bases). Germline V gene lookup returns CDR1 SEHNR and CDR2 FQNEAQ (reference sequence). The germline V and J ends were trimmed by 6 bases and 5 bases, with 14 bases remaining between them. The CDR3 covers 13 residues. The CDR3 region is CASRRGSPDEQYF. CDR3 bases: TGTGCCAGCAGAAGGGGCTCACCCGACGAGCAGTACTTC.

Here the CDR3 reads CASSLGRGTAEAFF. Written as DNA, the CDR3 is TGCGCCAGCAGCTTGGGTCGGGGGACGGCTGAAGCTTTCTTT. This chain connects TRBV5-1 to TRBJ1-1, with D possibly matching TRBD1 (5 bases). Trimming stripped 0 bases from V and 6 bases from J, with 12 bases between. The CDR3 runs to 14 residues. Germline V lookup: CDR1 SGHRS, CDR2 YFSETQ.

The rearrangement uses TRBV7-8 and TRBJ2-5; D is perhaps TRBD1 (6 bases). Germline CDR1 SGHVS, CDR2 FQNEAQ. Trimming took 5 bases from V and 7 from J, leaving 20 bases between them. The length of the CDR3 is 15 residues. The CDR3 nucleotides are TGTGCCAGCAGCAACGAGCTGGGGACATCAGGGACCCAGTACTTC. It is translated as CASSNELGTSGTQYF.

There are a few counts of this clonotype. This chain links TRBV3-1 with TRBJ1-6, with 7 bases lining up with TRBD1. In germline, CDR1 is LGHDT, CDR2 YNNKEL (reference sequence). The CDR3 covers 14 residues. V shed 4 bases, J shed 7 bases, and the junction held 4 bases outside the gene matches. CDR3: CASSRGTDNSPLHF. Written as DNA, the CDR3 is TGTGCCAGCAGCCGAGGGACAGACAATTCACCCCTCCACTTT.

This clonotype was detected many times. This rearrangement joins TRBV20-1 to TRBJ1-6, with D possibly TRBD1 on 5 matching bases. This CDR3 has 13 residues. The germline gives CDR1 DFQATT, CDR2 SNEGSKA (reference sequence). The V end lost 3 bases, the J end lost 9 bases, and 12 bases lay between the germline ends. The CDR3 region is CSASQGESSPLHF. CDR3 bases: TGCAGTGCTAGCCAGGGAGAGAGTTCACCCCTCCACTTT.

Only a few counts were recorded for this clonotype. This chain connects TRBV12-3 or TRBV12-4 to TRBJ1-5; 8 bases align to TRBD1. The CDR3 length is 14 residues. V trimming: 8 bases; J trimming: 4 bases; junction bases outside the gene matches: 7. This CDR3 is CASGWTGFNQPQHF. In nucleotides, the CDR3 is TGTGCCAGCGGGTGGACAGGGTTTAATCAGCCCCAGCATTTT.

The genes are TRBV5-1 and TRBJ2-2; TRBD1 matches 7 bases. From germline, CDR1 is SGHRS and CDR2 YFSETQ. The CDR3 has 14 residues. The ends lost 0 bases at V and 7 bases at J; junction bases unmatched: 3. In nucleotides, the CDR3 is TGCGCCAGCAGCTTGGCGACAGGGATCGGGGAGCTGTTTTTT. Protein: CASSLATGIGELFF.

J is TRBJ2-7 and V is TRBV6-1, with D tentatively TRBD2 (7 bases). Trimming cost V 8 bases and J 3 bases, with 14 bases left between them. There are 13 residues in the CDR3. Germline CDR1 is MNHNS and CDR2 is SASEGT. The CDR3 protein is CASLRGGLYEQYF. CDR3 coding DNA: TGTGCCAGCCTAAGGGGGGGGCTCTACGAGCAGTACTTC.

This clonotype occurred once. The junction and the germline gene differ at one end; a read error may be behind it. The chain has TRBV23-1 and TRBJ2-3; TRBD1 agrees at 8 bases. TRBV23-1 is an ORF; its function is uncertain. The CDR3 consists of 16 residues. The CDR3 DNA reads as TGCTCCAGCAGTCAGTGGACAGGGCCCTGCACAGATACGCAGTATTTT. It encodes CSSSQWTGPCTDTQYF.